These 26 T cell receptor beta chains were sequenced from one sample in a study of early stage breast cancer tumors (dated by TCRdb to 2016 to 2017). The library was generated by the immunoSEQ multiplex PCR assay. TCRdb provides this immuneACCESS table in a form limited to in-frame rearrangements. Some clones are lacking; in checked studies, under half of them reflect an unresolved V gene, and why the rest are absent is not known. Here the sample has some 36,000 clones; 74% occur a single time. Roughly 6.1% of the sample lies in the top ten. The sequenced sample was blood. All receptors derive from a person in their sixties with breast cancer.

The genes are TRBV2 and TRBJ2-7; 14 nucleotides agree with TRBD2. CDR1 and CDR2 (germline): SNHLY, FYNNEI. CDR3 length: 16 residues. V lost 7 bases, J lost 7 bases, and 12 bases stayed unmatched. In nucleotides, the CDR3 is TGTGCCAGCACCAGACTAGCGGGGGGGACCGGGGATGAGCAGTACTTC. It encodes CASTRLAGGTGDEQYF.

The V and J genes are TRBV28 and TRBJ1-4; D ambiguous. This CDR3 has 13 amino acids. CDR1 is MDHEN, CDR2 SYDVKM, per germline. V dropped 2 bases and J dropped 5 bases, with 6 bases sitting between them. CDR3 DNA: TGTGCCAGCAGTTTACAGTTGAATGAAAAACTGTTTTTT. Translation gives CASSLQLNEKLFF.

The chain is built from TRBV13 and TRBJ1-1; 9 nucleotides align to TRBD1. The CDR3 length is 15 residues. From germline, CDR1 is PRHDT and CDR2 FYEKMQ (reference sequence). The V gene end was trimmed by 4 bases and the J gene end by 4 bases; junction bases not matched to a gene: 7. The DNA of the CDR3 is TGTGCCAGCAGCTACCGGGACAGGGTGGGCACTGAAGCTTTCTTT. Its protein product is CASSYRDRVGTEAFF. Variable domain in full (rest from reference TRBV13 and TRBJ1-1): AAGVIQSPRHLIKEKRETATLKCYPIPRHDTVYWYQQGPGQDPQFLISFYEKMQSDKGSIPDRFSAQQFSDYHSELNMSSLELGDSALYFCASSYRDRVGTEAFFGQGTRLTVV.

The CDR3 is CASSLEPGSGNTIYF. The CDR3 DNA reads TGCGCCAGCAGCTTGGAACCTGGCTCTGGAAACACCATATATTTT. The V gene is TRBV5-1, the J gene TRBJ1-3; D is ambiguous. The CDR3 runs 15 residues. CDR1 is SGHRS, CDR2 YFSETQ, per germline. V lost 0 bases to trimming and J lost 0 bases, with 7 bases between them.

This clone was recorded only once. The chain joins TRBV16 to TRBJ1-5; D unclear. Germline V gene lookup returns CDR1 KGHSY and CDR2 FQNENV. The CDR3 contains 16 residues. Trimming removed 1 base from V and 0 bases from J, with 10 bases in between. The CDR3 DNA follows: TGTGCCAGCAGCCAATGGTGGGCACCTAGCAATCAGCCCCAGCATTTT. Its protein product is CASSQWWAPSNQPQHF.

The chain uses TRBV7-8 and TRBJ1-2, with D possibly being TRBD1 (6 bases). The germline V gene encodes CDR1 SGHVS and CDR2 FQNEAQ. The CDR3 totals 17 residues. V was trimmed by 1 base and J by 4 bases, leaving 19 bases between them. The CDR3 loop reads CASSLGGTSIEIYGYTF. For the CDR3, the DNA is TGTGCCAGCAGCTTAGGGGGGACAAGTATAGAGATCTATGGCTACACCTTC.

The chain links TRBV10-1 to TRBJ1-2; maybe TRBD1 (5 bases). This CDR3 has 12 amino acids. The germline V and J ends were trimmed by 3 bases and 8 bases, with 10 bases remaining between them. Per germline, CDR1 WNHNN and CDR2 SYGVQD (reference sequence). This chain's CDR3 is CASSESPGGYTF. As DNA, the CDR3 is TGCGCCAGCAGTGAATCCCCAGGGGGCTACACCTTC.

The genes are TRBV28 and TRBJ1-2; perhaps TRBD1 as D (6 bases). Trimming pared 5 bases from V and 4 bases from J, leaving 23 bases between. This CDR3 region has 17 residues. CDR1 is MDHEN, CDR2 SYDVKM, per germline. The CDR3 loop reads CASSTLEIQGVGYGYTF. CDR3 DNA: TGTGCCAGCAGTACCCTCGAAATACAGGGCGTAGGCTATGGCTACACCTTC.

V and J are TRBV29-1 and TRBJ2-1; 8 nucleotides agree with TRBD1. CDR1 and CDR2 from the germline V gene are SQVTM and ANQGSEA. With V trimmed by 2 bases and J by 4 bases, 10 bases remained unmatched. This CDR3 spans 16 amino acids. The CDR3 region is CSVEFADRGTYNEQFF. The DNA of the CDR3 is TGCAGCGTTGAATTCGCCGACAGGGGAACTTACAATGAGCAGTTCTTC.

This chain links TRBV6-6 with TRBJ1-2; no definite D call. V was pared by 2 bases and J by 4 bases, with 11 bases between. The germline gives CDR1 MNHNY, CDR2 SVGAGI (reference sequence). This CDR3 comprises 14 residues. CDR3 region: CASSYGSLSYGYTF. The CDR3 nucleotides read TGTGCCAGCAGTTACGGCAGTCTTTCCTATGGCTACACCTTC.

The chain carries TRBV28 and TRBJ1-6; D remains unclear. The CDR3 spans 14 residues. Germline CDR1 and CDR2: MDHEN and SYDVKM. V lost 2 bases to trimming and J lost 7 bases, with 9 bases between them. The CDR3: CASSLISVNSPLHF. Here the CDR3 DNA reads TGTGCCAGCAGTTTAATTTCTGTGAATTCACCCCTCCACTTT. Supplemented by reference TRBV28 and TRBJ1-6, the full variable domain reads DVKVTQSSRYLVKRTGEKVFLECVQDMDHENMFWYRQDPGLGLRLIYFSYDVKMKEKGDIPEGYSVSREKKERFSLILESASTNQTSMYLCASSLISVNSPLHFGNGTRLTVT.

This CDR3 is CASSHPGREGNGQFF. The CDR3 coding sequence is TGCGCCAGCAGCCACCCGGGGCGGGAGGGCAATGGACAGTTCTTC. This chain links TRBV4-1 with TRBJ2-1, with 9 bases aligning to TRBD2. CDR1 MGHRA and CDR2 YSYEKL come from the germline V gene. V lost 3 bases and J lost 13; bases outside the gene matches: 13. This CDR3 is 15 amino acids long.

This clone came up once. CDR3 nucleotide sequence: TGCGCCAGCAGCTTGGGACGGGGTCGAGCCTACGAGCAGTACTTC. It yields the protein CASSLGRGRAYEQYF. This chain uses TRBV5-1 with TRBJ2-7; a possible D gene is TRBD2 (5 bases). The CDR3 spans 15 residues. Germline CDR1 and CDR2: SGHRS and YFSETQ. With 0 bases removed from V and 2 bases from J, the gap between germline ends came to 12 bases.

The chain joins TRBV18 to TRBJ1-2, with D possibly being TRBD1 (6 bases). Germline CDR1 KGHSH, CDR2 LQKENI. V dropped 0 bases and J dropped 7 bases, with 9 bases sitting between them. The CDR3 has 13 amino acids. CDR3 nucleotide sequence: TGTGCCAGCTCACCACCTGGCAGGGGTGGCTACACCTTC. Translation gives CASSPPGRGGYTF.

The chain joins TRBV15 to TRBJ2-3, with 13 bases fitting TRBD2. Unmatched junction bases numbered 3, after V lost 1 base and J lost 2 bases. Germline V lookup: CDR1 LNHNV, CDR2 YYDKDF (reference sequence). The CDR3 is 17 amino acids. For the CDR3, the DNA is TGTGCCACCAGCAGAGGGACTAGCGGGGGCTTCACAGATACGCAGTATTTT. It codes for CATSRGTSGGFTDTQYF.

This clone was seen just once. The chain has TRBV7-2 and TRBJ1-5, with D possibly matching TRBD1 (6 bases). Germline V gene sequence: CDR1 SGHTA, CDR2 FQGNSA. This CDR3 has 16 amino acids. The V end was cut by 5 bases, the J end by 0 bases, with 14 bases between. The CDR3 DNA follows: TGTGCCAGCAGCCCGGCGGGGGGCTATAGCAATCAGCCCCAGCATTTT. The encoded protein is CASSPAGGYSNQPQHF.

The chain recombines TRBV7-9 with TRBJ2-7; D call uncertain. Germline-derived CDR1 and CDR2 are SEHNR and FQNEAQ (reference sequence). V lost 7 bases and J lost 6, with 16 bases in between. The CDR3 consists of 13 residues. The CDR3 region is CASTSWAIGEQYF. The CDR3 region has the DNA TGTGCCAGCACTTCTTGGGCTATCGGCGAGCAGTACTTC.

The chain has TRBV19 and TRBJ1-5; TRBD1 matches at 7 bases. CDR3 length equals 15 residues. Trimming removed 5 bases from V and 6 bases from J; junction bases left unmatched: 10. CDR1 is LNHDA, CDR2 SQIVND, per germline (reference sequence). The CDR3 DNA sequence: TGTGCCAGTAGTCCCGGGACAGCTAGCGGTCAGCCCCAGCATTTT. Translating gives CASSPGTASGQPQHF.

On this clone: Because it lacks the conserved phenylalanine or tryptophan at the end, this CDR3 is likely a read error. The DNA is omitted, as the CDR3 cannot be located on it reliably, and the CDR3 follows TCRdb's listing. This chain's CDR3 is CASSLGPGLND. The chain is built from TRBV5-1 and TRBJ1-5; TRBD1, the D gene given by the table, was not confirmed from the DNA. CDR1 and CDR2 (germline): SGHRS, YFSETQ. The length of the CDR3 is 11 amino acids, counting both ends.

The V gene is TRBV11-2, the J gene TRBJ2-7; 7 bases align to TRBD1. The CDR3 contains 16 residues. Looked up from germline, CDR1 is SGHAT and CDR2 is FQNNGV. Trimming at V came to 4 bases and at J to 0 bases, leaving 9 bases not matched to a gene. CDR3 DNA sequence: TGTGCCAGCAGCTGGGACACAGGGGTACCCTCCTACGAGCAGTACTTC. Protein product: CASSWDTGVPSYEQYF.

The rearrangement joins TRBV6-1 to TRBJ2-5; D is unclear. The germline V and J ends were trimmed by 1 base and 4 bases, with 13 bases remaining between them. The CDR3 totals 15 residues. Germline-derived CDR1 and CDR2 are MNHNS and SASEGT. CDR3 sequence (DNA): TGTGCCAGCAGTGAAGAAGCAGGCCGGGCAGAGACCCAGTACTTC. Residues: CASSEEAGRAETQYF.

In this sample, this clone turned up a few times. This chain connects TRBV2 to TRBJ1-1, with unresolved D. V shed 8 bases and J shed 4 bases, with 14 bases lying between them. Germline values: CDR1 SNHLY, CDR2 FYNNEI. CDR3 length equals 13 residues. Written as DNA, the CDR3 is TGTGCCAGCGGAAAGGAGGGTGTCACTGAAGCTTTCTTT. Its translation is CASGKEGVTEAFF.

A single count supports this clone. The CDR3 loop reads CASSVAGELFF. The CDR3 nucleotides read TGTGCCAGCAGCGTCGCCGGGGAGCTGTTTTTT. The rearrangement links TRBV9 to TRBJ2-2; no firm D call. The germline V gene encodes CDR1 SGDLS and CDR2 YYNGEE. The V gene lost 2 bases and the J gene lost 6 bases, with 2 bases spanning the gap. The CDR3 extends over 11 amino acids.

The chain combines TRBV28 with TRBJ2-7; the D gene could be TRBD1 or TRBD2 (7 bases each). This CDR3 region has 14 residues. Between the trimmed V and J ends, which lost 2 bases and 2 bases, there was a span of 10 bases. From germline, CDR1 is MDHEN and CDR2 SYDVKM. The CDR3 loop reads CASSLQGGAYEQYF. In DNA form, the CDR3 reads TGTGCCAGCAGTTTACAGGGGGGGGCCTACGAGCAGTACTTC.

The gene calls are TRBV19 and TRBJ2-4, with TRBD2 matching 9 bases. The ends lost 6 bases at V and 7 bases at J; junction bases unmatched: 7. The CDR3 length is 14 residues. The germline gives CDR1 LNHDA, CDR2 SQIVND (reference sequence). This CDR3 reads CASRAGLAGNIQYF. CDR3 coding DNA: TGTGCCAGTAGGGCGGGACTAGCAGGGAACATTCAGTACTTC.

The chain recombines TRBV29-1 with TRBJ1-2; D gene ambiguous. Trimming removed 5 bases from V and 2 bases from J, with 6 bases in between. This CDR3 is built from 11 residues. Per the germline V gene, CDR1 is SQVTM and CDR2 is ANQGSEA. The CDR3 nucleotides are TGCAGCGTTCCTCCGAACTATGGCTACACCTTC. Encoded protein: CSVPPNYGYTF.